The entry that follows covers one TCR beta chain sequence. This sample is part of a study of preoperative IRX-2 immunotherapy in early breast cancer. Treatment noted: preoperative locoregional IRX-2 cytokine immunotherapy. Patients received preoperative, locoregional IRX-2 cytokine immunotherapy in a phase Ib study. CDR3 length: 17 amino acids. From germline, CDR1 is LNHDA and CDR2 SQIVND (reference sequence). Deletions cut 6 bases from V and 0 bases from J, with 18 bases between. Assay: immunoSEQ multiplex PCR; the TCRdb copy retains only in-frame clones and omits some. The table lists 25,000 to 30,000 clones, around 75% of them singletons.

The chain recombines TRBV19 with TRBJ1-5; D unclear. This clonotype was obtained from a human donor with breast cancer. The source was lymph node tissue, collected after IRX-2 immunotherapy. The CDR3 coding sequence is TGTGCCAGTAGGAGGTTAGGTAGCGGGTATAGCAATCAGCCCCAGCATTTT. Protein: CASRRLGSGYSNQPQHF.